The 13 T cell receptor beta chains below all came from one sample that was sequenced in a study of T cells in Graves' hyperthyroidism and ophthalmopathy. RNA transcripts provided the source from which TCR beta CDR3 regions were amplified. The HTBI primer set served for first-round RT-PCR of the TCR CDR3. TCRdb called the multiplex PCR reads again in MiXCR, with one record for every CDR3 protein. The table lists a few hundred thousand distinct CDR3 sequences, about 15% of them singletons. Source material: blood. The receptor source for this set is a woman in her 30s with Graves' hyperthyroidism.

The genes are TRBV10-3 and TRBJ2-7; 10 positions match TRBD2. Germline loops: CDR1 ENHRY, CDR2 SYGVKD. The CDR3 has 17 amino acids. J was trimmed by 3 bases and V by 3 bases; bases with no gene match: 11. The CDR3 nucleotides read TGTGCCATCAGTGACCTTCCGGCCGGGACTAGCGACTACGAGCAGTACTTC. The encoded protein is CAISDLPAGTSDYEQYF.

As regards this clonotype: A much more abundant neighbour one base away suggests this may be a read error. The chain is built from TRBV12-3 or TRBV12-4 and TRBJ2-1, with 8 bases lining up with TRBD2. This CDR3 has 15 residues. CDR3 bases: TGTGCCAGCAGAATATCCGGGGGGGGTTACAATAAGCAGTTCTTC. Translated: CASRISGGGYNKQFF.

This sequence joins TRBV20-1 and TRBJ1-2, with 7 positions matching TRBD1. Germline values: CDR1 DFQATT, CDR2 SNEGSKA (reference sequence). The CDR3 covers 14 residues. The J segment lost 4 bases and the V segment lost 2 bases, leaving 7 bases of the junction unmatched. CDR3 coding DNA: TGCAGTGCTAGAAGCAGACAGGGTGCCTATGGCTACACCTTC. Its protein is CSARSRQGAYGYTF.

This clonotype turned up a few times. The genes are TRBV6-5 and TRBJ2-2; D is unresolved. Germline-derived CDR1 and CDR2 are MNHEY and SVGAGI. The CDR3 is 13 residues long. Trimming shortened V by 1 base and J by 5 bases, and 5 bases separated the two germline ends. The DNA of the CDR3 is TGTGCCAGCAGTTACTACGGGACCGGGGAGCTGTTTTTT. Protein: CASSYYGTGELFF.

In this sample, this clonotype turned up a few times. The chain uses TRBV5-1 and TRBJ2-1, with 10 bases matching TRBD2. The germline V gene has CDR1 SGHRS and CDR2 YFSETQ. V trimming: 0 bases; J trimming: 6 bases; junction bases outside the gene matches: 6. CDR3 length: 16 residues. The CDR3 nucleotides read TGCGCCAGCAGCTTGGCCGAGGTAGCGGGAGGCAATGAGCAGTTCTTC. Protein: CASSLAEVAGGNEQFF. The complete variable domain, with remaining parts taken from reference TRBV5-1 and TRBJ2-1, reads KAGVTQTPRYLIKTRGQQVTLSCSPISGHRSVSWYQQTPGQGLQFLFEYFSETQRNKGNFPGRFSGRQFSNSRSEMNVSTLELGDSALYLCASSLAEVAGGNEQFFGPGTRLTVL.

In its sample, this clonotype was seen many times. The V and J genes are TRBV6-2 or TRBV6-3 and TRBJ2-7; TRBD1 might be the D (5 bases). The CDR3 totals 15 residues. Germline-derived CDR1 and CDR2 are MNHEY and SVGEGT. Between the trimmed V and J ends, which lost 4 bases and 4 bases, there was a span of 17 bases. The CDR3 sequence: CASSSLIGARYEQYF. CDR3 nucleotides: TGTGCCAGCAGTTCCCTCATTGGGGCCCGTTACGAGCAGTACTTC.

This clonotype appeared a few times. One base away lies a much larger clone, so this may be a sequencing read error. The gene calls are TRBV30 and TRBJ1-2, with 7 bases aligning to TRBD1. The CDR3 length is 14 residues. Germline V gene lookup returns CDR1 GTSNPN and CDR2 SVGIG (reference sequence). The V and J ends lost 2 bases and 8 bases, in that order; junction bases with no gene match: 11. DNA for the CDR3: TGTGCCTGGAGTTCAAATACAGGGGCTAACGGCTACACCTTC. This encodes CAWSSNTGANGYTF.

In this sample, this clonotype turned up many times. V gene TRBV5-1 combines with J gene TRBJ2-7; D might be TRBD2 (6 bases). Between the trimmed V and J ends, which lost 0 bases and 6 bases, there was a span of 13 bases. From germline, CDR1 is SGHRS and CDR2 YFSETQ. This CDR3 contains 14 residues. CDR3 sequence reads: CASSLAVGGSEQYF. CDR3 sequence (DNA): TGCGCCAGCAGCTTGGCCGTGGGAGGTTCCGAGCAGTACTTC.

This clonotype has a handful of counts. The chain carries TRBV20-1 and TRBJ1-5; D is ambiguous. The germline CDR1 and CDR2 sequences are DFQATT and SNEGSKA (reference sequence). This CDR3 contains 12 residues. As DNA, the CDR3 is TGCAGCCTAGAGAGGCGCAATCAGCCCCAGCATTTT. Translated: CSLERRNQPQHF.

This sequence joins TRBV7-9 and TRBJ2-1, with 9 bases fitting TRBD2. Germline V gene data show CDR1 as SEHNR and CDR2 as FQNEAQ (reference sequence). Trimming at V came to 3 bases and at J to 4 bases, leaving 10 bases not matched to a gene. CDR3 length: 17 residues. The CDR3 coding sequence is TGTGCCAGCAGCTTGATATTAGCGGGAGAGAATTACAATGAGCAGTTCTTC. This sequence encodes CASSLILAGENYNEQFF.

The chain has TRBV5-5 and TRBJ2-7, with D tentatively TRBD1 (6 bases). CDR1 is SGHKS, CDR2 YYEKEE, per germline (reference sequence). The CDR3 loop spans 14 amino acids. The V end lost 5 bases, the J end lost 3 bases, and 15 bases lay between the germline ends. CDR3 protein: CASSGSDRRYEQYF. CDR3 nucleotide sequence: TGTGCCAGCAGTGGCTCGGACAGACGCTACGAGCAGTACTTC.

This clonotype was seen ten or more times. The chain couples TRBV7-2 to TRBJ2-7; 11 bases line up with TRBD2. The V gene's germline CDR1 is SGHTA and CDR2 FQGNSA. The CDR3 covers 16 residues. Trimming removed 2 bases from V and 4 bases from J; junction bases left unmatched: 7. CDR3: CASSLRLAGGGYEQYF. CDR3 sequence (DNA): TGTGCCAGCAGCTTACGGCTAGCGGGAGGTGGATACGAGCAGTACTTC.

This clonotype was observed many times. V and J are TRBV12-3 or TRBV12-4 and TRBJ1-2, with TRBD1 identical over 11 bases. CDR3 length: 16 residues. Trimming removed 6 bases from V and 6 bases from J; junction bases left unmatched: 12. The CDR3 here is CASRSDAGQGVNGYTF. CDR3 in DNA: TGTGCCAGCAGATCAGATGCGGGACAGGGGGTGAATGGCTACACCTTC.